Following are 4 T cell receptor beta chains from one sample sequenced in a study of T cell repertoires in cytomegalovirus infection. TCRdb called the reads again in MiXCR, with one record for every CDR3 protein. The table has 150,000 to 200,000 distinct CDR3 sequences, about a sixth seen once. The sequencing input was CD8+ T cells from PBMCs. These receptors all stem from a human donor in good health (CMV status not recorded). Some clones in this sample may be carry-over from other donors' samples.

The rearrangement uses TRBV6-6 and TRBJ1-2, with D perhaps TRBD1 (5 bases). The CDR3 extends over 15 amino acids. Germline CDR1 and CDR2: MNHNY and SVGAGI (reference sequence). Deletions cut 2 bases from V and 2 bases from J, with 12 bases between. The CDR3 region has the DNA TGTGCCAGCAGTTACCCGGGACTGCAAAACTATGGCTACACCTTC. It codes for CASSYPGLQNYGYTF.

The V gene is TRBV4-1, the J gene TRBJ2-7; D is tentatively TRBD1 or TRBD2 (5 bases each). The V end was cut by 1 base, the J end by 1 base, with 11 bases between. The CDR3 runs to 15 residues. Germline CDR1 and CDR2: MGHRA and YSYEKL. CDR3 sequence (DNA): TGCGCCAGCAGCCAAGTCCAAGGGACGTCCTACGAGCAGTACTTC. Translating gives CASSQVQGTSYEQYF.

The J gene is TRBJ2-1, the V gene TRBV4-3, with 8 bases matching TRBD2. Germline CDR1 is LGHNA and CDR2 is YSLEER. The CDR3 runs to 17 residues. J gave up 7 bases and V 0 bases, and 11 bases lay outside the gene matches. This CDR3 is CASSQDLNGGARNEQFF. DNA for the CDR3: TGCGCCAGCAGCCAAGATCTCAACGGGGGGGCCAGGAATGAGCAGTTCTTC.

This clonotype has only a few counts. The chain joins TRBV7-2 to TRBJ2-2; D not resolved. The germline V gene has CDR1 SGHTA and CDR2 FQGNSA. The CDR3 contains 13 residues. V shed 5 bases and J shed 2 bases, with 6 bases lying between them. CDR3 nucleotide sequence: TGTGCCAGCAGCACCCTTAACACCGGGGAGCTGTTTTTT. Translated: CASSTLNTGELFF.